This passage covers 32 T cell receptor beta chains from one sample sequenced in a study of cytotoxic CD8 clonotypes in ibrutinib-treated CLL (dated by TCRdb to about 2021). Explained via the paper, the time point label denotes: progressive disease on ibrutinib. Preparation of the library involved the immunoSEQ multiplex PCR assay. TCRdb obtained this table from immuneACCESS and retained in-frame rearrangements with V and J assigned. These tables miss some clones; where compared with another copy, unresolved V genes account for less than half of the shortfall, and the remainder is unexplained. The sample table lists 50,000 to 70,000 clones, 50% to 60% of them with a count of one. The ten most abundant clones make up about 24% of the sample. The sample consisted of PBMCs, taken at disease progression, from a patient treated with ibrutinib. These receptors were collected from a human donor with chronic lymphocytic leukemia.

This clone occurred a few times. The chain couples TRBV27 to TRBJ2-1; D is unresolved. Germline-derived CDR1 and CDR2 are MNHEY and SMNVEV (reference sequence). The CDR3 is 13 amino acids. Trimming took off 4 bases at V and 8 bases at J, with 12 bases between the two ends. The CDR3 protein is CASSSFVGDEQFF. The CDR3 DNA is TGTGCCAGCAGTTCATTCGTTGGCGATGAGCAGTTCTTC.

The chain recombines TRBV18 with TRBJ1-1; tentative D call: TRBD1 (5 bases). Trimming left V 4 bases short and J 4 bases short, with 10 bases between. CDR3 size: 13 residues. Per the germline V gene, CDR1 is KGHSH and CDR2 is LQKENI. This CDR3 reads CASSLDQGTEAFF. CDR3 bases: TGTGCCAGCTCACTAGACCAGGGCACTGAAGCTTTCTTT.

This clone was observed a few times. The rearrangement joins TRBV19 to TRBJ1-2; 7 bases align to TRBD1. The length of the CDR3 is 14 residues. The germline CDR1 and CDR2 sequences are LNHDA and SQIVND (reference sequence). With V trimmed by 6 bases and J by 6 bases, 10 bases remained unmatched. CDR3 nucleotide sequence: TGTGCCAGTAGCCTAACAGGGGCCGGGGATGGCTACACCTTC. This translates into CASSLTGAGDGYTF.

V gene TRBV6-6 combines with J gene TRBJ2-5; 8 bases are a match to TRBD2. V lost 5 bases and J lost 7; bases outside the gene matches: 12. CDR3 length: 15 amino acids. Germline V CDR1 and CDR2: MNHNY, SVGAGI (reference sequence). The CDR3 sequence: CASSTFAGGLGTQYF. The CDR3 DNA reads TGTGCCAGCAGTACCTTTGCGGGGGGCCTGGGGACCCAGTACTTC.

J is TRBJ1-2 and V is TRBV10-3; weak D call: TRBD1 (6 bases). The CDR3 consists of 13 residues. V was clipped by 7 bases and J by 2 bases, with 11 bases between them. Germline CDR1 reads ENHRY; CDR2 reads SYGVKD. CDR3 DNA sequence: TGTGCCATCAATTCGGGACAAAACTATGGCTACACCTTC. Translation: CAINSGQNYGYTF.

This CDR3 is CASSSAAGEQYF. CDR3 DNA: TGTGCCAGCAGCTCGGCGGCAGGCGAGCAGTACTTC. The chain uses TRBV5-6 and TRBJ2-7, with D hard to call. This CDR3 spans 12 amino acids. CDR1 and CDR2 from the germline V gene are SGHDT and YYEEEE. Deletions cut 3 bases from V and 6 bases from J, with 10 bases between.

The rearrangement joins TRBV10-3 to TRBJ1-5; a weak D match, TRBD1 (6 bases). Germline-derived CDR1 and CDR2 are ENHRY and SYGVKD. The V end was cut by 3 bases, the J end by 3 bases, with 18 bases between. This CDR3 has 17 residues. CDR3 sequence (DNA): TGTGCCATCAGTGAAGGGAGGGGGGGACTGCTCAATCAGCCCCAGCATTTT. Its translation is CAISEGRGGLLNQPQHF.

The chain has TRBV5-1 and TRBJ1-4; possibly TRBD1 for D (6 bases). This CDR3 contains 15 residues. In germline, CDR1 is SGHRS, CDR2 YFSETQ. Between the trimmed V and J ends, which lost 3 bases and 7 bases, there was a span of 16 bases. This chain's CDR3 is CASSSADSQGEKLFF. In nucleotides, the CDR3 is TGCGCCAGCAGCTCGGCGGACAGCCAGGGTGAAAAACTGTTTTTT.

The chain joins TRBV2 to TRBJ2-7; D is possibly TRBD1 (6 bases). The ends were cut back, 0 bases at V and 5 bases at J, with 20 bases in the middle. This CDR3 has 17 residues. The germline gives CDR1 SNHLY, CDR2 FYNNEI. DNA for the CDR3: TGTGCCAGCAGTGAAGCCCCCCCCGGCAGGGGTATCAACGAGCAGTACTTC. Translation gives CASSEAPPGRGINEQYF.

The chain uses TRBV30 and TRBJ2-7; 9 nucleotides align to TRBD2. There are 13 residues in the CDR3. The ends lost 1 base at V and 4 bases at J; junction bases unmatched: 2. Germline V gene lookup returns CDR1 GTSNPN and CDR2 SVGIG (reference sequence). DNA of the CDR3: TGTGCCTGGAGTGGACTAGCGGCATACGAGCAGTACTTC. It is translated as CAWSGLAAYEQYF.

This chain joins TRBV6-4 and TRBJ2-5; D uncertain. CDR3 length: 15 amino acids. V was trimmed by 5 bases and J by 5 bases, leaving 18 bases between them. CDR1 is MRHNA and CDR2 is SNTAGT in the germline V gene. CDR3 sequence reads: CASSPPASTEETQYF. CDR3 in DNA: TGTGCCAGCAGTCCCCCCGCGTCAACGGAGGAGACCCAGTACTTC.

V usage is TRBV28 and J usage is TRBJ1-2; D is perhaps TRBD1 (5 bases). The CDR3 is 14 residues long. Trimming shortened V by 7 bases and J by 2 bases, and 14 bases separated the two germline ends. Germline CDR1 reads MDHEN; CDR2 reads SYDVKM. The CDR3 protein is CASKEGGVNYGYTF. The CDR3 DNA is TGTGCCAGCAAGGAGGGAGGGGTCAACTATGGCTACACCTTC.

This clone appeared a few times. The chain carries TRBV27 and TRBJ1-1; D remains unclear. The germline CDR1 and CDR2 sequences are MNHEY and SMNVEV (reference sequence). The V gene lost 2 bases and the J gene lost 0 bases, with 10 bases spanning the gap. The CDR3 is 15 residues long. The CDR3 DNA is TGTGCCAGCAGTTTAGAGGGATGGCTGAACACTGAAGCTTTCTTT. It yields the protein CASSLEGWLNTEAFF.

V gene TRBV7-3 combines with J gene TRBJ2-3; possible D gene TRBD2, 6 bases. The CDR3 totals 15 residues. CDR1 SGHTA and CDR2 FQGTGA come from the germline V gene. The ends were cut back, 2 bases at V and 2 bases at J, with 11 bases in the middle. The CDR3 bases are TGTGCCAGCAGCTTAGGAGGGATAAACACAGATACGCAGTATTTT. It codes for CASSLGGINTDTQYF.

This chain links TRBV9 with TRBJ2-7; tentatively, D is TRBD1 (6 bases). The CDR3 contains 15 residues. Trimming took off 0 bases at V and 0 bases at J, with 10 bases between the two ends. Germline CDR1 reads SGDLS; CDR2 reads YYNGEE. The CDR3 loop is CASSVDGTLSYEQYF. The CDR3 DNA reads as TGTGCCAGCAGCGTAGATGGGACACTCTCCTACGAGCAGTACTTC.

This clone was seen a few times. As DNA, the CDR3 is TGTGCCAGCAGTTTATATTTTGGGGCTCCGCAGTACTTC. This sequence encodes CASSLYFGAPQYF. This sequence joins TRBV27 and TRBJ2-7; possible D gene TRBD1, 5 bases. The CDR3 is 13 residues long. V was shortened by 1 base and J by 9 bases, with 13 bases between the two germline ends. Germline CDR1 MNHEY, CDR2 SMNVEV (reference sequence).

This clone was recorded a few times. This CDR3 reads CASSIRVGSSYEQYF. The CDR3 bases are TGTGCCAGTAGTATAAGGGTGGGGAGCTCCTACGAGCAGTACTTC. The chain joins TRBV19 to TRBJ2-7; possible D gene TRBD2, 5 bases. Germline CDR1 LNHDA, CDR2 SQIVND (reference sequence). The length of the CDR3 is 15 residues. Trimming stripped 2 bases from V and 0 bases from J, with 11 bases between.

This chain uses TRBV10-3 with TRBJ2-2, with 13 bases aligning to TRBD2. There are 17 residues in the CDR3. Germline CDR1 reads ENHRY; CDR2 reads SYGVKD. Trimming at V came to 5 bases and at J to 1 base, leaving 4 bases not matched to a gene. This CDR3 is CAISWTSGRQNTGELFF. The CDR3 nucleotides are TGTGCCATCAGTTGGACTAGCGGGAGACAGAACACCGGGGAGCTGTTTTTT.

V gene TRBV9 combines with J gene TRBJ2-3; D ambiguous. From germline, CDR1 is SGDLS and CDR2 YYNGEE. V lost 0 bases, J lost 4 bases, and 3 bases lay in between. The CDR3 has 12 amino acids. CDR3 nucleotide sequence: TGTGCCAGCAGCGTAGACGCAGATACGCAGTATTTT. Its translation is CASSVDADTQYF.

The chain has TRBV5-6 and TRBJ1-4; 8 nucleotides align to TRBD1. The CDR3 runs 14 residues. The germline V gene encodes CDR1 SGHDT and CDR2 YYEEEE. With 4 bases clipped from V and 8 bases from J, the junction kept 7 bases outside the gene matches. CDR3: CASSRTGLWEKLFF. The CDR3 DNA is TGTGCCAGCAGCCGGACAGGGCTCTGGGAAAAACTGTTTTTT. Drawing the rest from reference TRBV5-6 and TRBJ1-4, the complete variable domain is DAGVTQSPTHLIKTRGQQVTLRCSPKSGHDTVSWYQQALGQGPQFIFQYYEEEERQRGNFPDRFSGHQFPNYSSELNVNALLLGDSALYLCASSRTGLWEKLFFGSGTQLSVL.

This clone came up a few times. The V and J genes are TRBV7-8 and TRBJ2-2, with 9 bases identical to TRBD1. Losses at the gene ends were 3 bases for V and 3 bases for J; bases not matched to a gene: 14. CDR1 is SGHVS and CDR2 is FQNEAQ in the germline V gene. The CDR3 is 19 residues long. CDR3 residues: CASSFHRDRAYPDTGELFF. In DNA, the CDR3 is TGTGCCAGCAGCTTCCACCGGGACAGGGCCTACCCAGACACCGGGGAGCTGTTTTTT.

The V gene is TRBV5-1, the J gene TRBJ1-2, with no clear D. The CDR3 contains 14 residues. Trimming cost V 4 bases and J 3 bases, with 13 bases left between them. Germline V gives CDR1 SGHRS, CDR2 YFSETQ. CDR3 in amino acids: CASSLSSPHYGYTF. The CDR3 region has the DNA TGCGCCAGCAGCCTCAGCAGCCCACACTATGGCTACACCTTC.

CDR3 region: CASSPNSASNYGYTF. For the CDR3, the DNA is TGTGCCAGCAGCCCCAACAGCGCCTCTAACTATGGCTACACCTTC. The rearrangement uses TRBV11-3 and TRBJ1-2; D is unresolved. The V gene lost 5 bases and the J gene lost 0 bases, with 13 bases spanning the gap. CDR3 length: 15 residues. From germline, CDR1 is SGHNT and CDR2 YENEEA. Full variable domain (remainder filled in from reference TRBV11-3 and TRBJ1-2): EAGVVQSPRYKIIEKKQPVAFWCNPISGHNTLYWYLQNLGQGPELLIRYENEEAVDDSQLPKDRFSAERLKGVDSTLKIQPAELGDSAVYLCASSPNSASNYGYTFGSGTRLTVV.

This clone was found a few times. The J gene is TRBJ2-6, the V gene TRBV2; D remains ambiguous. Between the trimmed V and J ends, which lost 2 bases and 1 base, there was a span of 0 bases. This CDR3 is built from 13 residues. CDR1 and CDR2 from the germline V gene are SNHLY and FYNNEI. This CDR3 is CASSESGANVLTF. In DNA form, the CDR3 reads TGTGCCAGCAGTGAATCTGGGGCCAACGTCCTGACTTTC. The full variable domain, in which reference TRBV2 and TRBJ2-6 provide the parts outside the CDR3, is EPEVTQTPSHQVTQMGQEVILRCVPISNHLYFYWYRQILGQKVEFLVSFYNNEISEKSEIFDDQFSVERPDGSNFTLKIRSTKLEDSAMYFCASSESGANVLTFGAGSRLTVL.

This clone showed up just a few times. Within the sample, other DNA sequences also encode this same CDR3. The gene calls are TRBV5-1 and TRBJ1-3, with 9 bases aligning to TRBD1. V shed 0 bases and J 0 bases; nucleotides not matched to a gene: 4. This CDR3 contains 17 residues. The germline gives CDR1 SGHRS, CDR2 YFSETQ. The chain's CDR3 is CASSLEGTGPSGNTIYF. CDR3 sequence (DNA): TGCGCCAGCAGCTTGGAAGGGACAGGGCCCTCTGGAAACACCATATATTTT.

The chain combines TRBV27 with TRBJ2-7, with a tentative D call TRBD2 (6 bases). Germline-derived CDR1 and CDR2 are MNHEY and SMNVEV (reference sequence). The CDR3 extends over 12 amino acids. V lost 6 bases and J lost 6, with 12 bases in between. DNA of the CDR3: TGTGCCAGCAGCCGCCTGGGAGGCGAGCAGTACTTC. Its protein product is CASSRLGGEQYF.

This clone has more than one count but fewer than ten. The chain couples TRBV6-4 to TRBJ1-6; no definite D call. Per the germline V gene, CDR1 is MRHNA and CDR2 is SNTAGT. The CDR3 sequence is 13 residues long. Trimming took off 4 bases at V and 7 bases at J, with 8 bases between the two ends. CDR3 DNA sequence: TGTGCCAGCAGTGTTGGGAACAATTCACCCCTCCACTTT. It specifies CASSVGNNSPLHF.

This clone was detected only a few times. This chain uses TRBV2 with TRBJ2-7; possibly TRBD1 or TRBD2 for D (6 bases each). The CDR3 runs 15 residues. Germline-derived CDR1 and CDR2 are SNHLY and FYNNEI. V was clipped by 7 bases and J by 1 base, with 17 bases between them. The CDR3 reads CASTDSGAESYEQYF. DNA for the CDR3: TGTGCCAGCACCGACTCGGGGGCTGAGTCCTACGAGCAGTACTTC.

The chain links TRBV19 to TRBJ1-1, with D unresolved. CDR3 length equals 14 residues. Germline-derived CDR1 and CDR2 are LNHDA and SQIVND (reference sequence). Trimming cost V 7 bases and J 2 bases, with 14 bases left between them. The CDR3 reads CASKSQRANTEAFF. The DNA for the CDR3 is TGTGCCAGTAAATCGCAAAGGGCAAACACTGAAGCTTTCTTT.

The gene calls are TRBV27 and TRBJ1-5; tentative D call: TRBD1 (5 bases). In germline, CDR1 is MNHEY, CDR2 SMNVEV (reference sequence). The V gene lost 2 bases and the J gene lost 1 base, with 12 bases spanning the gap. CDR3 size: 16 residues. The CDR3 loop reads CASSLEGYGSNQPQHF. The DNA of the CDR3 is TGTGCCAGCAGTTTAGAGGGGTACGGGAGCAATCAGCCCCAGCATTTT.

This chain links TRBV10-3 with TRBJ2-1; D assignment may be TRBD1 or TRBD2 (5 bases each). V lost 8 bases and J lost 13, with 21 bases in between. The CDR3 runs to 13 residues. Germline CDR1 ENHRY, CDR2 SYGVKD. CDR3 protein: CAILDPRGRGQFF. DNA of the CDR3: TGTGCCATCCTTGACCCGAGGGGCCGGGGTCAGTTCTTC.

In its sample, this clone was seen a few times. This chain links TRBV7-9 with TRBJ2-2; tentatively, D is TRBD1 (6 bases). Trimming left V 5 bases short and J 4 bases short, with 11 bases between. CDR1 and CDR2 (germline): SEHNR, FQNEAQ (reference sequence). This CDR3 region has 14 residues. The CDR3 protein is CASSRDTATGELFF. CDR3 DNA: TGTGCCAGCAGCCGGGACACCGCCACCGGGGAGCTGTTTTTT. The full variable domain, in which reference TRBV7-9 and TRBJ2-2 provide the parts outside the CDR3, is DTGVSQNPRHKITKRGQNVTFRCDPISEHNRLYWYRQTLGQGPEFLTYFQNEAQLEKSRLLSDRFSAERPKGSFSTLEIQRTEQGDSAMYLCASSRDTATGELFFGEGSRLTVL.